This TCR beta chain was observed in a study of T cell clusters in autoimmune cytopenias. Across the whole study: TRB sequencing had a median around 50,000 reads and 2,500 or so distinct clonotypes per sample. Study results and caveats: TRB repertoire shifts in secondary cytopenia and chronic lymphocytic leukemia mostly reflected lymphoma, not autoimmunity.

Some 39,000 genome equivalents of blood DNA were amplified for TRB. By frequency, this clonotype is medium-sized. Its antigen remains unknown. CDR1 and CDR2 (germline): SGHNT, YYREEE (reference sequence). The CDR3 loop spans 17 amino acids. Multiplex touch-down PCR amplified TRB using TRB-A and TRB-B pools in one tube. Following a re-call of the multiplex PCR reads, TCRdb has one entry per CDR3 protein and lacks DNA. The sample data list about 5,000 distinct CDR3 sequences. V usage is TRBV5-4 and J usage is TRBJ1-3. Sequences were obtained from peripheral blood. The TCR comes from a human donor with an autoimmune cytopenia or autoimmune hepatitis (not recorded which). The CDR3 spells CASSVRLGHSSGNTIYF.